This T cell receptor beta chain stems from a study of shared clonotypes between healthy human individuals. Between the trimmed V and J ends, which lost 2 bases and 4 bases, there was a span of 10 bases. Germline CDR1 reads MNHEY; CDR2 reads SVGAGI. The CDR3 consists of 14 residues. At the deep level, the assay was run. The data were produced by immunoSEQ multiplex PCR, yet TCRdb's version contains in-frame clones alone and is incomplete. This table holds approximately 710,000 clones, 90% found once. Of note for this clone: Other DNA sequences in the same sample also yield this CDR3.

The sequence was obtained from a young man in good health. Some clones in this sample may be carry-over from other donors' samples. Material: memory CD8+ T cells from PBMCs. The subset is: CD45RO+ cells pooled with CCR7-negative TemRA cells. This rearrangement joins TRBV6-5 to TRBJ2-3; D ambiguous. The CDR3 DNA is TGTGCCAGCAGTTACGGCTGGGGATCAGATACGCAGTATTTT. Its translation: CASSYGWGSDTQYF.